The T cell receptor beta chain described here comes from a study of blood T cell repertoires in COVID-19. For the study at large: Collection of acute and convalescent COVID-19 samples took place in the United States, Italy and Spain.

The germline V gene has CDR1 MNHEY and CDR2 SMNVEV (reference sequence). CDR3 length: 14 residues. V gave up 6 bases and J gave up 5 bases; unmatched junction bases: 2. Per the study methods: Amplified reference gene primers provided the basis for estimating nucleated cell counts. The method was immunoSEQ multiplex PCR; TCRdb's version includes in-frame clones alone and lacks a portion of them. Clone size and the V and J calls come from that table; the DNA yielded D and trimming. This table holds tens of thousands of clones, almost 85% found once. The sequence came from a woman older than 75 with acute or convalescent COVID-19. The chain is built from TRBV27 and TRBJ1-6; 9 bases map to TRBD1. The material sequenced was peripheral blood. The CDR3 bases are TGTGCCAGCAGCTGGACAGGGGATAATTCACCCCTCCACTTT. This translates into CASSWTGDNSPLHF.